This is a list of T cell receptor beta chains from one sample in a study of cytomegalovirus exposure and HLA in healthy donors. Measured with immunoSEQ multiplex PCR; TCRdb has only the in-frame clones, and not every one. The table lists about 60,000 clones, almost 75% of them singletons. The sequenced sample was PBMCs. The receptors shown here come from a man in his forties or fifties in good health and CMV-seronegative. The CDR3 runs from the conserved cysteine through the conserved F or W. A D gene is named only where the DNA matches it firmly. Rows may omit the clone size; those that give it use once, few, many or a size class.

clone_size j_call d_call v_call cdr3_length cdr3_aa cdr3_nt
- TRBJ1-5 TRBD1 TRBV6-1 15 CASTSGQGIYQPQHF TGTGCCAGCACCTCCGGACAGGGTATATACCAGCCCCAGCATTTT
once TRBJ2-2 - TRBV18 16 CASSPGTESNTGELFF TGTGCCAGCTCACCAGGTACAGAATCGAACACCGGGGAGCTGTTTTTT
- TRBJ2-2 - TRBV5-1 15 CASSLGGVNTGELFF TGCGCCAGCAGCTTGGGGGGGGTGAACACCGGGGAGCTGTTTTTT
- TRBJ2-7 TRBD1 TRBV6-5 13 CASSRDRTYEQYF TGTGCCAGCAGCCGGGACAGGACTTACGAGCAGTACTTC
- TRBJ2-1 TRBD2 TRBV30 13 CAWAGGGANEQFF TGTGCCTGGGCGGGCGGGGGGGCAAATGAGCAGTTCTTC
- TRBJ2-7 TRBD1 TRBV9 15 CASSAAGTGVNEQYF TGTGCCAGCAGCGCCGCCGGGACAGGGGTCAACGAGCAGTACTTC
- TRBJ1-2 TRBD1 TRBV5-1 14 CASSAGTGVYGYTF TGCGCCAGCAGCGCCGGGACAGGCGTCTATGGCTACACCTTC
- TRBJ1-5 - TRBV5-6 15 CASSFTPGSNQPQHF TGTGCCAGCAGCTTCACCCCCGGTAGCAATCAGCCCCAGCATTTT
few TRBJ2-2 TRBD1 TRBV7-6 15 CASSSISGQTGELFF TGTGCCAGCAGCTCCATTTCGGGACAGACCGGGGAGCTGTTTTTT
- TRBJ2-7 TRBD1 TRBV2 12 CARSTGVYEQYF TGTGCCAGGTCAACAGGGGTATACGAGCAGTACTTC
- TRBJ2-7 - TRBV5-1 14 CASSLEGDPYEQYF TGCGCCAGCAGCTTGGAGGGGGATCCCTACGAGCAGTACTTC
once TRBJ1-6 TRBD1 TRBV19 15 CASSAQGKRDSPLHF TGTGCCAGTAGTGCACAGGGGAAAAGGGATTCACCCCTCCACTTT
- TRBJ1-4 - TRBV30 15 CAWSVGTGGSEKLFF TGTGCCTGGAGTGTCGGGACTGGGGGGAGTGAAAAACTGTTTTTT
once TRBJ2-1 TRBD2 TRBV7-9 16 CASDIGTSGRYNEQFF TGTGCCAGCGACATAGGGACTAGCGGGCGGTACAATGAGCAGTTCTTC
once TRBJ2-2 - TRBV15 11 CATSSSGELFF TGTGCCACCAGCTCCTCGGGGGAGCTGTTTTTT
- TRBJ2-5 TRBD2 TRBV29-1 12 CSVVGTIETQYF TGCAGCGTCGTAGGGACTATTGAGACCCAGTACTTC
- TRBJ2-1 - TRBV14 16 CASSQHLALNYNEQFF TGTGCCAGCAGCCAACACCTAGCGCTGAACTACAATGAGCAGTTCTTC
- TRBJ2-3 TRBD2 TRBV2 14 CASNPAGTTDTQYF TGTGCCAGCAACCCAGCGGGGACCACAGATACGCAGTATTTT
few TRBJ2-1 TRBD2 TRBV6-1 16 CASSGASGVPRDEQFF TGTGCCAGCAGTGGGGCTAGCGGGGTCCCAAGGGATGAGCAGTTCTTC
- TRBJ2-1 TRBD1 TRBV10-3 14 CAISEITGGNEQFF TGTGCCATCAGTGAGATCACAGGGGGAAATGAGCAGTTCTTC
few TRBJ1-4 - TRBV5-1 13 CASSFSGGEKLFF TGCGCCAGCAGCTTCAGCGGGGGAGAAAAACTGTTTTTT
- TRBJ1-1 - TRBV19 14 CASTFGMSDTEAFF TGTGCCAGTACCTTCGGGATGTCGGACACTGAAGCTTTCTTT
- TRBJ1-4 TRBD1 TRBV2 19 CASSDLSPQGAPSNEKLFF TGTGCCAGCAGTGATCTCTCGCCTCAGGGGGCGCCGAGTAATGAAAAACTGTTTTTT
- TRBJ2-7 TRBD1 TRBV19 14 CASSTRDRGAEQYF TGTGCCAGTAGTACCCGGGACAGGGGTGCCGAGCAGTACTTC
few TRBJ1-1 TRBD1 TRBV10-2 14 CASSIQGANTEAFF TGCGCCAGCAGTATACAGGGGGCCAACACTGAAGCTTTCTTT
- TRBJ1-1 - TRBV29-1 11 CSTRQTVEAFF TGCAGCACGAGGCAGACTGTTGAAGCTTTCTTT
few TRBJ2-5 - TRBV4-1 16 CASSQVSMGVGETQYF TGCGCCAGCAGCCAAGTCTCGATGGGAGTGGGGGAGACCCAGTACTTC
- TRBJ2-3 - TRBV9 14 CASSDLRGTDTQYF TGTGCCAGCAGCGACCTTAGAGGCACGGATACGCAGTATTTT
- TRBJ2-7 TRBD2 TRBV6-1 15 CASSGGLAATYEQYF TGTGCCAGCAGTGGCGGACTAGCGGCGACCTACGAGCAGTACTTC
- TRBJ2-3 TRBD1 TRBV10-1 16 CASSTQNRGNADTQYF TGCGCCAGCAGTACGCAGAACAGGGGGAACGCAGATACGCAGTATTTT
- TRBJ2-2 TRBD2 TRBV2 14 CASRGGGNTGELFF TGTGCCAGCAGGGGCGGGGGGAACACCGGGGAGCTGTTTTTT
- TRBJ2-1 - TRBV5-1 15 CASSFVQGSYNEQFF TGCGCCAGCAGCTTCGTACAGGGCTCCTACAATGAGCAGTTCTTC
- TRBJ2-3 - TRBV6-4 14 CASSEAGLPDTQYF TGTGCCAGCAGTGAGGCGGGACTCCCAGATACGCAGTATTTT
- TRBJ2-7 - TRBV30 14 CAWSGRFNSYEQYF TGTGCCTGGAGTGGGAGGTTTAACTCCTACGAGCAGTACTTC
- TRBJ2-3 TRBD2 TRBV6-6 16 CASSYTAGGGTDTQYF TGTGCCAGCAGTTATACCGCGGGGGGGGGAACAGATACGCAGTATTTT
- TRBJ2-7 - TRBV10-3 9 CVLGDEQYF TGTGTCCTTGGAGACGAGCAGTACTTC
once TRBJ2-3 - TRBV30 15 CAWSYPPRGADTQYF TGTGCCTGGAGCTATCCGCCCAGAGGTGCAGATACGCAGTATTTT
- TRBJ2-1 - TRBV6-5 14 CASSQAGQGVPRFF TGTGCCAGCAGCCAGGCGGGGCAGGGGGTTCCCCGTTTCTTC
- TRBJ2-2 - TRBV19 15 CASSFSGSNTGALFF TGTGCCAGTAGTTTTAGCGGTTCGAACACCGGGGCGCTGTTTTTT
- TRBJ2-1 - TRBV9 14 CASSVLGVWNEQFF TGTGCCAGCAGCGTTCTCGGGGTTTGGAATGAGCAGTTCTTC
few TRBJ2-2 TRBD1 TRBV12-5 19 CASGFSPGGSTWGAGELFF TGTGCTAGTGGTTTCTCGCCAGGGGGCTCCACCTGGGGGGCCGGGGAGCTGTTTTTT
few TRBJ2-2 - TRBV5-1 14 CASSLGQSTGELFF TGCGCCAGCAGCTTGGGGCAGTCCACCGGGGAGCTGTTTTTT
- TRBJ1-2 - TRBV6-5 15 CASSYRGRGQGGYTF TGTGCCAGCAGTTACCGGGGCAGGGGACAAGGTGGCTACACCTTC
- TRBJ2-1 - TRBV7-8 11 CASRAGYEQFF TGTGCCAGCAGAGCGGGTTATGAGCAGTTCTTC
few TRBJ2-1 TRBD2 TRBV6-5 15 CASSYSGGTYNEQFF TGTGCCAGCAGTTACTCGGGGGGGACCTACAATGAGCAGTTCTTC
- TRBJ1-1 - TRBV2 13 CASLARVVTEAFF TGTGCCAGCCTTGCTCGGGTGGTGACTGAAGCTTTCTTT
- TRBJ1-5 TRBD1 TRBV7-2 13 CASSFTGVQPQHF TGTGCCAGCAGCTTCACAGGGGTCCAGCCCCAGCATTTT
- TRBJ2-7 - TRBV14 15 CASSQDTGLSYEQYF TGTGCCAGCAGCCAAGATACAGGGCTCTCCTACGAGCAGTACTTC
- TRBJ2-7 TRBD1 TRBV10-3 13 CATQKTGMDEQYF TGTGCCACCCAGAAGACAGGGATGGACGAGCAGTACTTC
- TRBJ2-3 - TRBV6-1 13 CASTGTRADTQYF TGTGCCAGCACCGGTACTCGGGCAGATACGCAGTATTTT
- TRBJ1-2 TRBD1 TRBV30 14 CAWSAAGQHHGYTF TGTGCCTGGAGTGCCGCGGGACAGCATCATGGCTACACCTTC